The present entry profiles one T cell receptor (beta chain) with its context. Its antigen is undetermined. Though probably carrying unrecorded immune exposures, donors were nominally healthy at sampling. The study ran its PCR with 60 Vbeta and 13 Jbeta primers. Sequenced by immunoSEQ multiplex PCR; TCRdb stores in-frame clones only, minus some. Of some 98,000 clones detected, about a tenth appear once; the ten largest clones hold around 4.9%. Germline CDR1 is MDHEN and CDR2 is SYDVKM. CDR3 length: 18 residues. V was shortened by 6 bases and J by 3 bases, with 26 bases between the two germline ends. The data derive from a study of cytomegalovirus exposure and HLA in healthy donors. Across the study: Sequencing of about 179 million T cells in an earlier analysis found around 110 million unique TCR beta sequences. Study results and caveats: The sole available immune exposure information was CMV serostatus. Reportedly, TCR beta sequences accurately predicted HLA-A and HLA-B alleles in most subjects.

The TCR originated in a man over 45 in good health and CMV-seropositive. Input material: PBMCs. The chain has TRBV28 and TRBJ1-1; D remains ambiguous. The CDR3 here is CASSRPPGFVRRDTEAFF. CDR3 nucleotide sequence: TGTGCCAGCAGCCGACCTCCTGGGTTTGTGAGGAGGGACACTGAAGCTTTCTTT.